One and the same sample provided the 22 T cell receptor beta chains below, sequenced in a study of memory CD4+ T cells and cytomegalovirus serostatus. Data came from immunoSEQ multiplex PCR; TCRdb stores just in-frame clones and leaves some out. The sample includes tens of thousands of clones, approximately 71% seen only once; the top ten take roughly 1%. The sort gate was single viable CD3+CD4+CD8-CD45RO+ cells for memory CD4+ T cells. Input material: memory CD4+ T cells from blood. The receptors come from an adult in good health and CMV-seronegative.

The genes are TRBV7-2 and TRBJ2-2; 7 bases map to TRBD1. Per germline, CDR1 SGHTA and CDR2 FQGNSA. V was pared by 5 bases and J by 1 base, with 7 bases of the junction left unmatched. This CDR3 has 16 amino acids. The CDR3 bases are TGTGCCAGCAGCCCGTACAGGGGCGTGAACACCGGGGAGCTGTTTTTT. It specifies CASSPYRGVNTGELFF.

In nucleotides, the CDR3 is TGTGCCAGCGCACCTCTGGGCGGGTCCTACGAGCAGTACTTC. Amino acids: CASAPLGGSYEQYF. The gene calls are TRBV11-2 and TRBJ2-7, with D possibly being TRBD2 (5 bases). Germline V CDR1 and CDR2: SGHAT, FQNNGV. Trimming took 8 bases from V and 1 from J, leaving 15 bases between them. The CDR3 length is 14 residues.

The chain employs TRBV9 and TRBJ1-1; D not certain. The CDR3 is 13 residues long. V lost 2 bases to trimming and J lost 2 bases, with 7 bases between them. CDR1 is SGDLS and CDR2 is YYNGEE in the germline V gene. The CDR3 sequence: CASSVGHNTEAFF. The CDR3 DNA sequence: TGTGCCAGCAGCGTGGGTCACAACACTGAAGCTTTCTTT.

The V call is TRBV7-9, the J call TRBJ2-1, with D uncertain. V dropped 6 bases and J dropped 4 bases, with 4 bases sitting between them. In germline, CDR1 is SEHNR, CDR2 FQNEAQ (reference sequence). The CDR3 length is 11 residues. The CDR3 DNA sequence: TGTGCCAGCAGTTATTACAATGAGCAGTTCTTC. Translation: CASSYYNEQFF.

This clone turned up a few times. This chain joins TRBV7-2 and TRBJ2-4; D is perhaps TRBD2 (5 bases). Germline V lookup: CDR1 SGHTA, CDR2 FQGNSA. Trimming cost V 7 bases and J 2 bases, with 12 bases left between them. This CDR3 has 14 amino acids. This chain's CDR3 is CASTSGSSKNIQYF. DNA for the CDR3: TGTGCCAGCACCTCGGGATCGTCCAAAAACATTCAGTACTTC. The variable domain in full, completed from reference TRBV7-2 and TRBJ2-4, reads GAGVSQSPSNKVTEKGKDVELRCDPISGHTALYWYRQSLGQGLEFLIYFQGNSAPDKSGLPSDRFSAERTGGSVSTLTIQRTQQEDSAVYLCASTSGSSKNIQYFGAGTRLSVL.

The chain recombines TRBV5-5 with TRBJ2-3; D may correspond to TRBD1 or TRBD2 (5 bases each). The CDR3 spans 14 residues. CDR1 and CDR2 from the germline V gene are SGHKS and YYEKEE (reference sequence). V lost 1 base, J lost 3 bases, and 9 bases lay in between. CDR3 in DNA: TGTGCCAGCAGCTTGAGACAGCGGACAGATACGCAGTATTTT. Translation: CASSLRQRTDTQYF.

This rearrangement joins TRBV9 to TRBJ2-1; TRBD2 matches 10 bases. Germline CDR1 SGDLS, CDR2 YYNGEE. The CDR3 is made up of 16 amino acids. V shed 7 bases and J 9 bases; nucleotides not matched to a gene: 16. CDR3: CASRKTSGYTPGEQFF. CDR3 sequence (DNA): TGTGCCAGCCGAAAGACTAGCGGGTATACGCCAGGTGAGCAGTTCTTC.

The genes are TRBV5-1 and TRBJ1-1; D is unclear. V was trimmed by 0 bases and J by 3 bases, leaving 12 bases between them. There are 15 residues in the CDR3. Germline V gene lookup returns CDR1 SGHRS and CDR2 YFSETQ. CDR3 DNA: TGCGCCAGCAGCTTGGGTGGGGAGTGGGACACTGAAGCTTTCTTT. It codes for CASSLGGEWDTEAFF. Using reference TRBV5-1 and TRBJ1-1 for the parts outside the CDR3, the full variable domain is KAGVTQTPRYLIKTRGQQVTLSCSPISGHRSVSWYQQTPGQGLQFLFEYFSETQRNKGNFPGRFSGRQFSNSRSEMNVSTLELGDSALYLCASSLGGEWDTEAFFGQGTRLTVV.

CDR3 in DNA: TGTGCCGGCACTGAGACTAGCTACCTTACCGGGGAGCTGTTTTTT. Protein: CAGTETSYLTGELFF. The V gene is TRBV5-5, the J gene TRBJ2-2; TRBD2 aligns across 7 bases. The CDR3 contains 15 residues. From germline, CDR1 is SGHKS and CDR2 YYEKEE (reference sequence). Germline trimming cut 10 bases from V and 5 bases from J; bases unmatched to any gene: 14.

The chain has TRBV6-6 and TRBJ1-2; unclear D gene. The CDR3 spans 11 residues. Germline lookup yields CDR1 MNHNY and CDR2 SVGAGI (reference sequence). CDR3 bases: TGTGCTGGCGGCTCCAACTATGGCTACACCTTC. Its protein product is CAGGSNYGYTF.

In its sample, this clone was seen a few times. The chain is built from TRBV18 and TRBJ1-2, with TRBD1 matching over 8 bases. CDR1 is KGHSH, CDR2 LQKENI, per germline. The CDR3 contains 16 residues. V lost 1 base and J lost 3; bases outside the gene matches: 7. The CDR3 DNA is TGTGCCAGCTCACCACAGTTCAGGGGGCGAGACTATGGCTACACCTTC. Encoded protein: CASSPQFRGRDYGYTF.

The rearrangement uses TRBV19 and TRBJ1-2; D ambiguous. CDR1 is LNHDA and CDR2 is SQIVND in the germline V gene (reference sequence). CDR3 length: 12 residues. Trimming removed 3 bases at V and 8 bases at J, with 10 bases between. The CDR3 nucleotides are TGTGCCAGTAGTATCCTCCTGGGAGGCTACACCTTC. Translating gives CASSILLGGYTF. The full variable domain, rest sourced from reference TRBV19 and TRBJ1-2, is DGGITQSPKYLFRKEGQNVTLSCEQNLNHDAMYWYRQDPGQGLRLIYYSQIVNDFQKGDIAEGYSVSREKKESFPLTVTSAQKNPTAFYLCASSILLGGYTFGSGTRLTVV.

The CDR3, as DNA: TGTGCCAGCAGTTTTTCAATATCTAGCAATCAGCCCCAGCATTTT. Amino acid sequence: CASSFSISSNQPQHF. The rearrangement links TRBV27 to TRBJ1-5; no clear D gene. Germline values: CDR1 MNHEY, CDR2 SMNVEV (reference sequence). Trimming stripped 3 bases from V and 0 bases from J, with 9 bases between. The CDR3 extends over 15 amino acids.

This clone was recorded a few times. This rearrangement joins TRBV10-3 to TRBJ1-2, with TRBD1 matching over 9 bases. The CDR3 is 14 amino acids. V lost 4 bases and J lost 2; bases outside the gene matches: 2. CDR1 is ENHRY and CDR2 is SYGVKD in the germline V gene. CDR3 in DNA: TGTGCCATCAGTGGGGACAGGGCCAACTATGGCTACACCTTC. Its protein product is CAISGDRANYGYTF.

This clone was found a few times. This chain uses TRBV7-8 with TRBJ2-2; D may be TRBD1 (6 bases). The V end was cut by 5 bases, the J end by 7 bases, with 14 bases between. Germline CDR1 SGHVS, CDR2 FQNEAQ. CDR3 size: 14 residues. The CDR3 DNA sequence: TGTGCCAGCAGCCCACGACAGGTTGGCGGGGAGCTGTTTTTT. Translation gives CASSPRQVGGELFF.

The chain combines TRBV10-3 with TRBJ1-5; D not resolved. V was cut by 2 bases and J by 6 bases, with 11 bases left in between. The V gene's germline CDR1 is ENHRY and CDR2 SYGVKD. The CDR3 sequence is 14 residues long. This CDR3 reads CAISEGVGGQPQHF. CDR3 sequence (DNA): TGTGCCATCAGTGAGGGGGTAGGCGGTCAGCCCCAGCATTTT.

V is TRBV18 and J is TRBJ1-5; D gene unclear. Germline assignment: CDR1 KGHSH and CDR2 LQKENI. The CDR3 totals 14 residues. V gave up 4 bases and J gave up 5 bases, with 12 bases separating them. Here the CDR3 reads CASSLYPADQPQHF. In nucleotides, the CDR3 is TGTGCCAGCTCACTCTACCCGGCCGATCAGCCCCAGCATTTT. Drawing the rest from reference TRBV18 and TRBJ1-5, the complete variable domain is NAGVMQNPRHLVRRRGQEARLRCSPMKGHSHVYWYRQLPEEGLKFMVYLQKENIIDESGMPKERFSAEFPKEGPSILRIQQVVRGDSAAYFCASSLYPADQPQHFGDGTRLSIL.

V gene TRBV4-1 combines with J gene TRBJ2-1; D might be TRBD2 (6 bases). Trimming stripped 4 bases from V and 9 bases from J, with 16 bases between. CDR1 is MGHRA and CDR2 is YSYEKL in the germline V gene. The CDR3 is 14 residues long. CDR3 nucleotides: TGCGCCAGCAGCCCCCGTAATAGCGGAGGTGAGCAGTTCTTC. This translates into CASSPRNSGGEQFF.

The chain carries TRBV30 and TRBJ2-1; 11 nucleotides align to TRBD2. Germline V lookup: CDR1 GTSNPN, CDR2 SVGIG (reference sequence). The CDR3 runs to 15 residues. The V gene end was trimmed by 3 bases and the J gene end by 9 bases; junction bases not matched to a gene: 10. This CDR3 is CAWRTLAGGSGEQFF. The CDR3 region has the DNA TGTGCCTGGAGAACCCTAGCGGGGGGCTCGGGTGAGCAGTTCTTC. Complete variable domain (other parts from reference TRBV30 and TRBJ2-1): SQTIHQWPATLVQPVGSPLSLECTVEGTSNPNLYWYRQAAGRGLQLLFYSVGIGQISSEVPQNLSASRPQDRQFILSSKKLLLSDSGFYLCAWRTLAGGSGEQFFGPGTRLTVL.

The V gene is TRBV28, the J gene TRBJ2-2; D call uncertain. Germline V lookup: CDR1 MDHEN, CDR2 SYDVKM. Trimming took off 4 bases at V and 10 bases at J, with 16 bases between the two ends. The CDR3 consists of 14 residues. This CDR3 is CASSSPLGPTELFF. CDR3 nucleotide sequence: TGTGCCAGCAGTTCGCCCCTGGGCCCTACGGAGCTGTTTTTT.

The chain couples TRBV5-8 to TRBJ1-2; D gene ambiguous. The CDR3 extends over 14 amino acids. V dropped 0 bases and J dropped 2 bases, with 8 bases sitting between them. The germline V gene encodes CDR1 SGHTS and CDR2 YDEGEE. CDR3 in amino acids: CASSLGQANYGYTF. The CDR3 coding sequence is TGTGCCAGCAGCTTGGGGCAGGCCAACTATGGCTACACCTTC.

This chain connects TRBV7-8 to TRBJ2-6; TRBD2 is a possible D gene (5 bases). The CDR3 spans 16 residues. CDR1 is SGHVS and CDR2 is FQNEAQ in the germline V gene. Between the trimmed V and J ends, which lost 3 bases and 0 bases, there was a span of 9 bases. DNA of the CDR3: TGTGCCAGCAGCTTGGGAGTTTCCTCTGGGGCCAACGTCCTGACTTTC. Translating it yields CASSLGVSSGANVLTF.